Detailed here is one T cell receptor beta chain. The entry originates in a study of cytomegalovirus exposure and HLA in healthy donors. Background on the study: An early data release held 80 million or so unique TCRs from HLA-typed donors.

The V end lost 6 bases, the J end lost 6 bases, and 15 bases lay between the germline ends. This CDR3 has 13 residues. From germline, CDR1 is SNHLY and CDR2 FYNNEI. A multiplex PCR was run with 60 Vbeta primers and 13 Jbeta primers. The method was immunoSEQ multiplex PCR; TCRdb's version includes in-frame clones alone and lacks a portion of them. This table holds tens of thousands of clones, 60% to 85% found once. This TCR was sampled from a male donor in good health and CMV-seropositive. The chain combines TRBV2 with TRBJ2-7; maybe TRBD2 (7 bases). The sample comprised PBMCs. Written as DNA, the CDR3 is TGTGCCAGCAGGGGGAGGGGGGAGTTCGAGCAGTACTTC. Translation: CASRGRGEFEQYF. Combining the CDR3 with reference TRBV2 and TRBJ2-7 gives the whole variable domain EPEVTQTPSHQVTQMGQEVILRCVPISNHLYFYWYRQILGQKVEFLVSFYNNEISEKSEIFDDQFSVERPDGSNFTLKIRSTKLEDSAMYFCASRGRGEFEQYFGPGTRLTVT.